This TCR beta chain stems from a study of shared clonotypes between healthy human individuals. Naivety among CD8 cells was defined by CD45RO negativity and positive CCR7 selection, thereby excluding terminally differentiated effector memory CD45RA+ cells. Study results and caveats: Donor clonotype sharing was expected to depend on sequencing depth.

V lost 5 bases to trimming and J lost 4 bases; unmatched junction nucleotides: 12. Germline CDR1 is LNHNV and CDR2 is YYDKDF (reference sequence). The CDR3 extends over 16 amino acids. Every subset's genomic DNA went evenly onto several immunoSEQ plates. Template for every sorted-subset replicate PCR totaled about 0.2 ug DNA, tens of thousands of T cell genomes. Profiling relied on immunoSEQ multiplex PCR, and the TCRdb table lists in-frame clones only, not all of them. In the table there are approximately 2,200,000 clones, 90% to 95% of which are singletons. Notes on this clone: Antigen: not known.

This TCR derives from a man aged 18 to 29 in good health. Some clones in this sample may be carry-over from other donors' samples. The chain combines TRBV15 with TRBJ1-2; 8 bases line up with TRBD1. Sequencing was performed on naive CD8+ T cells from PBMCs. The chain's CDR3 is CATSFPGAGGFYGYTF. The CDR3 bases are TGTGCCACCAGCTTCCCCGGAGCAGGGGGCTTCTATGGCTACACCTTC.